Each of the 13 T cell receptor beta chains below was sequenced from the same sample in a study of CD8 T cells in ankylosing spondylitis. TCRdb passed the 5' RACE reads through MiXCR, listing each CDR3 protein once. Among approximately 300,000 distinct CDR3 sequences listed, around 19% were seen once. The source material was blood, either unsorted or a sorted T cell fraction (not recorded which). These receptors were collected from a male donor with ankylosing spondylitis or in good health (not recorded which).

The chain has TRBV4-1 and TRBJ1-2; D remains ambiguous. Germline loops: CDR1 MGHRA, CDR2 YSYEKL. The CDR3 is 14 amino acids. V gave up 0 bases and J gave up 6 bases, with 11 bases separating them. In DNA, the CDR3 is TGCGCCAGCAGCCAAGAAGAGGCGGGTCATGGCTACACCTTC. Translating it yields CASSQEEAGHGYTF.

Notes on this clonotype: The junction differs from germline at one of its ends, possibly a read error. This chain uses TRBV5-5 with TRBJ2-2; 11 bases match TRBD2. This CDR3 spans 16 amino acids. Germline assignment: CDR1 SGHKS and CDR2 YYEKEE (reference sequence). CDR3 nucleotide sequence: TGTGCCGGCAGCTTGGAACTAGCGGGAGTTCCCGGGGAGCTGTTTTTT. It encodes CAGSLELAGVPGELFF.

Comments on this clonotype: A much larger clonotype is one base distant, so this may be a read error. This chain joins TRBV6-5 and TRBJ2-4; D remains ambiguous. CDR1 and CDR2 from the germline V gene are MNHEY and SVGAGI. The CDR3 consists of 13 residues. The V end lost 0 bases, the J end lost 9 bases, and 9 bases lay between the germline ends. CDR3 nucleotides: TGTGCCAGCAGTTACTCAGGCATTGGCATTCAGTACTTC. Its translation: CASSYSGIGIQYF.

The sample holds a few counts of this clonotype. CDR3 region: CGVRRGNEQFF. The CDR3 DNA sequence: TGCGGGGTCCGCAGGGGCAATGAGCAGTTCTTC. V usage is TRBV20-1 and J usage is TRBJ2-1, with a weak D call TRBD1 (6 bases). Germline lookup yields CDR1 DFQATT and CDR2 SNEGSKA (reference sequence). The CDR3 is 11 residues long.

This clonotype came up a few times. This chain connects TRBV6-1 to TRBJ1-4; 7 nucleotides align to TRBD1. V dropped 3 bases and J dropped 8; count of bases not matched to a gene: 3. Germline CDR1 and CDR2: MNHNS and SASEGT. The CDR3 is 13 amino acids. The CDR3 DNA sequence: TGTGCCAGCAGTGAGGGACAGCAGGAAAAACTGTTTTTT. This encodes CASSEGQQEKLFF.

The gene calls are TRBV11-2 and TRBJ2-2; D is possibly TRBD1 (5 bases). The V gene's germline CDR1 is SGHAT and CDR2 FQNNGV. The CDR3 sequence is 16 residues long. Between the trimmed V and J ends, which lost 4 bases and 2 bases, there was a span of 14 bases. The CDR3 sequence: CASSSPSGSNTGELFF. The CDR3 nucleotides are TGTGCCAGCAGCTCCCCGTCAGGGTCAAACACCGGGGAGCTGTTTTTT.

The chain uses TRBV2 and TRBJ2-2; 8 positions match TRBD1. The germline V gene encodes CDR1 SNHLY and CDR2 FYNNEI. CDR3 length: 14 residues. The V and J ends lost 4 bases and 4 bases, in that order; junction bases with no gene match: 2. DNA of the CDR3: TGTGCCAGCAGTGGGACAGGGACCACCGGGGAGCTGTTTTTT. Amino acid sequence: CASSGTGTTGELFF.

There are a few counts of this clonotype. This rearrangement joins TRBV20-1 to TRBJ2-7, with TRBD2 matching over 9 bases. The CDR3 is made up of 14 amino acids. Per the germline V gene, CDR1 is DFQATT and CDR2 is SNEGSKA (reference sequence). J lost 6 bases, V lost 3 bases, and 9 bases had no gene match. CDR3 residues: CSASRASGAGEQYV. CDR3 nucleotides: TGCAGTGCTAGCAGGGCTAGCGGGGCCGGCGAGCAGTACGTC.

Only a few counts were recorded for this clonotype. The chain uses TRBV4-2 and TRBJ2-1; tentative D call: TRBD2 (6 bases). The V end was cut by 0 bases, the J end by 9 bases, with 18 bases between. Germline CDR1 LGHNA, CDR2 YNFKEQ. The CDR3 contains 16 residues. The CDR3 spells CASSQDFSGATSEQFF. CDR3 bases: TGTGCCAGCAGCCAAGACTTTAGCGGAGCTACCTCTGAGCAGTTCTTC.

The chain links TRBV20-1 to TRBJ2-1; the D call may be TRBD1 or TRBD2 (5 bases each). This CDR3 comprises 15 residues. The germline V gene encodes CDR1 DFQATT and CDR2 SNEGSKA (reference sequence). V lost 4 bases and J lost 7, with 20 bases in between. The CDR3 region is CSANPGTQERNEQFF. CDR3 coding DNA: TGCAGTGCTAACCCCGGGACCCAGGAAAGGAATGAGCAGTTCTTC.

This clonotype has a handful of counts. This chain joins TRBV12-3 or TRBV12-4 and TRBJ1-5; 7 positions agree with TRBD1. The CDR3 runs to 14 residues. The V and J ends lost 7 bases and 6 bases, in that order; junction bases with no gene match: 9. For the CDR3, the DNA is TGTGCCAGCACCGCGACAGGGTTAGTTCAGCCCCAGCATTTT. Protein sequence: CASTATGLVQPQHF.

This clonotype showed up just a few times. The rearrangement links TRBV6-5 to TRBJ1-1, with TRBD1 as a possible D gene (5 bases). V lost 0 bases and J 6 bases, leaving 11 bases between the germline ends. CDR3 length equals 14 residues. Germline-derived CDR1 and CDR2 are MNHEY and SVGAGI. CDR3 sequence: CASSYSGSRAEAFF. The CDR3 coding sequence is TGTGCCAGCAGTTACTCAGGTAGCAGGGCTGAAGCTTTCTTT.

J is TRBJ2-7 and V is TRBV9; 9 bases are a match to TRBD1. The V gene's germline CDR1 is SGDLS and CDR2 YYNGEE. With 7 bases clipped from V and 4 bases from J, the junction kept 12 bases outside the gene matches. This CDR3 comprises 15 residues. The CDR3 coding sequence is TGTGCCAGCCCCCCACGGGGACAGGGTGTATACGAGCAGTACGTC. Its translation is CASPPRGQGVYEQYV.